This T cell receptor (beta chain) is from a study of T-cell memory formation after mild COVID-19 (dated by TCRdb to the early 2020s). In terms of the full investigation: TCR sequence clusters from the two donors were found to be largely donor specific. T-cell clones expanding and contracting after mild COVID-19 in two donors were tracked by longitudinal TCRalpha and TCRbeta repertoire sequencing. The cohort was made up of two young adult volunteers, one female and one male, who were previously healthy.

Overall results and qualifications from the work: Some responding clones were found in pre-infection memory, which suggests that pre-existing cross-reactive memory T cells took part in the SARS-CoV-2 response. Contracting CD4+ clones turned up mainly in the CM and EM memory subsets, whereas EMRA was where CD8+ clones were enriched. Balanced CD4/CD8 phenotypes were observed for clones contracting from day 15 to 85, whereas a bias towards CD4+ was observed for a second wave of clones expanding from day 15 to 37. The study included only a couple of mild cases, and larger cohorts that include severe cases with pre-infection samples were judged to be necessary. Whether the second-wave clones peaking on day 37 were SARS-CoV-2 specific was not confirmed.

Comment on this clonotype: There is no known antigen for this receptor. The record has no base qualities; no much larger clone is one base away.

Data came from an Illumina NovaSeq 6000. TCRalpha and TCRbeta cDNA libraries were built by 5'RACE with constant-segment primers, adding sample barcodes and unique molecular identifiers. RNA was extracted from every sample with Trizol reagent. Library amplification was performed in two PCR steps, and a second sample barcode and Illumina TruSeq adapters were introduced in the second step. Libraries were sequenced on an Illumina NovaSeq with 2 x 150 bp paired-end reads. As for how the authors treated the data: With migec v1.2.7, reads were demultiplexed and then collapsed into UMI-guided consensus sequences. Using mixcr v2.1.11, UMI consensuses were aligned to TRA and TRB V and J templates and then assembled into clonotypes. A clonotype was counted as expanded or contracted only if both edgeR and NoisET called the change significant, with noise models trained on biological replicates. edgeR calls used a false discovery rate-adjusted p below 0.01 and a log2 fold-change threshold of 1. As an exploratory analysis of dynamics, PCA with hierarchical clustering was applied to max-normalized trajectories of the 1000 most abundant clonotypes. Each responding clone was given a CD4 or CD8 phenotype based on the CD4+ and CD8+ repertoires, which had been sequenced separately. In TCRdb, the public reads were trimmed at Q25 with fastp and aligned with MiXCR, with productive beta chains retained. Every entry covers one CDR3 protein and lists the most common genes and DNA from its rows. The V and J calls, along with clone size, are taken from TCRdb and not from the paper's own processing. The sample yields roughly 500,000 distinct CDR3 sequences; roughly 20% were counted once. Roughly an eighth of the sample comes from the top ten.

V and J are trimmed by 4 bases and 6 bases, and the gene matches miss 5 bases of the junction. Spanning cysteine to phenylalanine, the CDR3 consists of 14 amino acids. This entry keeps only the CDR3 DNA: 42 bases, framed from base 1. CDR1 MNHNY and CDR2 SVGAGI are derived from the germline V gene (reference sequence). PBMCs were isolated by Ficoll-Paque density gradient centrifugation. The receptor chain draws on TRBV6-6 and TRBJ2-3; 9 bases in between match TRBD2. This clonotype was obtained from an adult woman who had mild COVID-19 (a few samples of this study predate the infection). The sample titles of this study are shuffled in the database, so cell type and time point are left out; the donor was told from shared clones. The sequencing sample was made of PBMCs or a T cell subset sorted from them (not recorded which). The nucleotide sequence reads as follows: TGTGCCAGCAGTTTTGGGCGGGGGGGCGATACGCAGTATTTT. It encodes CASSFGRGGDTQYF.